This TCR beta chain was found in a study of patients and donors after allogeneic stem cell transplantation. The V end lost 4 bases, the J end lost 4 bases, and 5 bases lay between the germline ends. Germline V lookup: CDR1 MGHDK, CDR2 SYGVNS. This CDR3 region has 12 residues. TCRdb recomputed calls from the RT-PCR reads with MiXCR, one row per CDR3 protein. This table holds about a million distinct CDR3 sequences, about 20% found once. This clonotype was found a few times. This TCR was sampled from a human donor who was either an allogeneic HSCT recipient or a stem cell or donor lymphocyte infusion donor (not recorded which). It is not recorded whose cells these are; they may come from a transplant donor. V gene TRBV25-1 combines with J gene TRBJ1-5; D unresolved. The sample comprised blood, either unsorted or a sorted T cell fraction (not recorded which). Here the CDR3 DNA reads TGTGCCAGCAGTGGGGAGAATCAGCCCCAGCATTTT. This codes for CASSGENQPQHF.